This T cell receptor (beta chain) was documented in a study of cytomegalovirus exposure and HLA in healthy donors. Study overall: The early release's HLA-typed donors yielded 65 million to 85 million unique TCRs.

A note on this clone: Its antigen remains unknown.

Germline CDR1 and CDR2: MGHRA and YSYEKL. J gave up 4 bases and V 1 base, and 9 bases lay outside the gene matches. The length of the CDR3 is 17 residues. PCR employed 60 Vbeta and 13 Jbeta primers. The assay was immunoSEQ multiplex PCR, and TCRdb's table has in-frame clones only and misses some. The sample lists nearly 110,000 clones, 82% occurring once. Findings of the study overall: Earlier results showed most TCR beta V segments being productive about 87% or about 30% of the time. A later analysis found TCR association rates differed by HLA locus, highest for DRB1 and lowest for HLA-C.

Sequencing input: PBMCs. The source is a man aged 25-45 years in good health and CMV-seropositive. The chain combines TRBV4-1 with TRBJ1-5, with 8 bases lining up with TRBD1. DNA for the CDR3: TGCGCCAGCAGCCAAGTTGGGCAGGGGGCCACTAATCAGCCCCAGCATTTT. It translates to CASSQVGQGATNQPQHF.